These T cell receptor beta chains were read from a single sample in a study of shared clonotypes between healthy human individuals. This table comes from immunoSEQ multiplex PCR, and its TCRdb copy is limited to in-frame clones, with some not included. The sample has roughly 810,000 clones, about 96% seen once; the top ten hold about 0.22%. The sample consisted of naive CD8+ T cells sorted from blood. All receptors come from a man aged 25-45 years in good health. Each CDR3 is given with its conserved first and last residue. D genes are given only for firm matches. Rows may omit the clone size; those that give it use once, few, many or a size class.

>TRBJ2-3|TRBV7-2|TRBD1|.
CASSTRTGGTDTQYF
TGTGCCAGCAGCACGCGGACAGGGGGCACAGATACGCAGTATTTT
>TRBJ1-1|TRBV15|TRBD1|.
CATSDDRGVTEAFF
TGTGCCACCAGCGACGACAGGGGTGTTACTGAAGCTTTCTTT
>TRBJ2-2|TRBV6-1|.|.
CASWASGTGELFF
TGTGCCAGCTGGGCGAGTGGTACCGGGGAGCTGTTTTTT
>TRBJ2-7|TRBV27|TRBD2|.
CASSLLAGGSAYEQYF
TGTGCCAGCAGTTTACTAGCGGGAGGGTCTGCCTACGAGCAGTACTTC
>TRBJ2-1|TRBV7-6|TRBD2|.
CASSLATLARNEQFF
TGTGCCAGCAGCTTAGCTACACTAGCGAGAAATGAGCAGTTCTTC
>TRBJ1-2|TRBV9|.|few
CASSDRAYGYTF
TGTGCCAGCAGCGACAGGGCGTATGGCTACACCTTC
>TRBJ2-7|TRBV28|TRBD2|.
CASSIGLAGVIEQYF
TGTGCCAGCAGTATAGGACTAGCGGGAGTCATAGAGCAGTACTTC
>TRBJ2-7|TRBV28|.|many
CASSLRGDEQYF
TGTGCCAGCAGTTTAAGAGGCGACGAGCAGTACTTC
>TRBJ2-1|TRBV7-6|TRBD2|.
CASRPGLAGNEQFF
TGTGCCAGCAGACCAGGACTAGCGGGGAATGAGCAGTTCTTC
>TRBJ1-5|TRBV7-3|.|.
CASSLLFAGVFNQPQHF
TGTGCCAGCAGCTTACTCTTTGCGGGGGTTTTCAATCAGCCCCAGCATTTT
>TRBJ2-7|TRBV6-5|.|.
CASSYRDSYEQYF
TGTGCCAGCAGTTACAGGGACTCCTACGAGCAGTACTTC
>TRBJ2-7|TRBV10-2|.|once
CASRTGYEQYF
TGCGCCAGCAGGACAGGCTACGAGCAGTACTTC
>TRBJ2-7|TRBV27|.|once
CASRPGSVNEQYF
TGTGCCAGCAGGCCGGGTTCAGTGAACGAGCAGTACTTC
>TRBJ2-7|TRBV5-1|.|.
CASGTDRSGEQYF
TGCGCCAGCGGCACGGACCGCTCCGGCGAGCAGTACTTC
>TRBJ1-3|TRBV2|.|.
CAARSSGNTIYF
TGTGCCGCACGGAGCTCTGGAAACACCATATATTTT
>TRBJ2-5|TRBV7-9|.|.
CASGGSELQETQYF
TGTGCCAGCGGTGGGAGCGAATTACAAGAGACCCAGTACTTC
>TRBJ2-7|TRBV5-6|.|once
CASSLVEDLMYEQYF
TGTGCCAGCAGCTTGGTGGAGGACCTAATGTACGAGCAGTACTTC
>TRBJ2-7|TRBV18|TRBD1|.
CASSHPDRGWVGQYF
TGTGCCAGCTCTCACCCCGACAGGGGATGGGTCGGGCAGTACTTC
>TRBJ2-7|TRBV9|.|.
CASSTNPGASSYEQYF
TGTGCCAGCAGTACAAACCCGGGGGCCAGCTCCTACGAGCAGTACTTC
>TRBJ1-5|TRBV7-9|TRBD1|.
CASTDQQGTSNQPQHF
TGTGCCAGCACCGACCAACAGGGGACAAGCAATCAGCCCCAGCATTTT
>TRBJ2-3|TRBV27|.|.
CASSSGGTDTQYF
TGTGCCAGCAGTTCTGGGGGCACAGATACGCAGTATTTT
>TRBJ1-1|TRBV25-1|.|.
CASRGDGPLNTEAFF
TGTGCCAGCAGAGGGGACGGGCCTTTAAACACTGAAGCTTTCTTT
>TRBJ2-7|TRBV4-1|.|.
CASSQVPLGGDEQYF
TGCGCCAGCAGCCAAGTACCCCTAGGTGGAGACGAGCAGTACTTC
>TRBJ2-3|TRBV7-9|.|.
CASSRPRGFTDTQYF
TGTGCCAGCAGCCGCCCCCGAGGATTTACAGATACGCAGTATTTT
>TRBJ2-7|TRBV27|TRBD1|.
CASTPLSGTGPYEQYF
TGTGCCAGTACTCCCCTGTCCGGGACAGGCCCCTACGAGCAGTACTTC
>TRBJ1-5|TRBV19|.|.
CASTLGGNQPQHF
TGTGCCAGTACCCTGGGAGGGAACCAGCCCCAGCATTTT
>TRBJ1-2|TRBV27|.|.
CASSFSGDHNYGYTF
TGTGCCAGCAGTTTTTCGGGGGACCACAACTATGGCTACACCTTC
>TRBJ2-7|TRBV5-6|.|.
CASSPGPNEQYF
TGTGCCAGCAGCCCGGGTCCCAACGAGCAGTACTTC
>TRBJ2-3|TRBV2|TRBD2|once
CASLPSGNTDTQYF
TGTGCCAGCCTTCCTAGCGGCAACACAGATACGCAGTATTTT
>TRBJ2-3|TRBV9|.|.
CASSEEYGTDTQYF
TGTGCCAGCAGCGAGGAGTATGGCACAGATACGCAGTATTTT
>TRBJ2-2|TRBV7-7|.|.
CASSLDVGTGELFF
TGTGCTAGCAGCTTAGATGTCGGGACCGGGGAGCTGTTTTTT
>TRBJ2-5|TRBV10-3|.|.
CATNTPSRAPETQYF
TGTGCCACCAACACCCCATCCCGGGCGCCTGAGACCCAGTACTTC
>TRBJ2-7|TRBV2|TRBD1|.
CASRQGASYEQYF
TGTGCCAGCCGACAGGGGGCTTCCTACGAGCAGTACTTC
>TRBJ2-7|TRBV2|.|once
CASNPPGAAEQYF
TGTGCCAGCAACCCCCCGGGAGCGGCGGAGCAGTACTTC
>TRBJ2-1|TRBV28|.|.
CASSPPGNRGQSSYNEQFF
TGTGCCAGCAGTCCCCCGGGCAACCGGGGGCAGAGCTCCTACAATGAGCAGTTCTTC
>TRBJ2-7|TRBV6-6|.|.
CASSYSNGYSCF
TGTGCCAGCAGTTACTCGAACGGTTACAGTTGCTTC
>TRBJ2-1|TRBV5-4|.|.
CASSHQGNEQFF
TGTGCCAGCAGCCATCAGGGAAATGAGCAGTTCTTC
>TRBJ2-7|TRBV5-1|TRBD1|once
CASSLDPKDRVIVEQYF
TGCGCCAGCAGCTTGGACCCAAAGGACAGGGTCATCGTCGAGCAGTACTTC
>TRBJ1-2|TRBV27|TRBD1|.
CASRGGARGYTF
TGTGCCAGTCGAGGGGGCGCGCGAGGCTACACCTTC
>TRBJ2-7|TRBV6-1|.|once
CASSEYWYEQYF
TGTGCCAGCAGTGAATACTGGTACGAGCAGTACTTC
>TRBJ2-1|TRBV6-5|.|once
CASSHSGEQFF
TGTGCCAGCAGTCATAGCGGTGAGCAGTTCTTC
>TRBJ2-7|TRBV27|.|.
CATGWGGSYEQYF
TGTGCCACTGGATGGGGCGGCTCCTACGAGCAGTACTTC
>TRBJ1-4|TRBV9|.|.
CASSVGRDFVEKLFF
TGTGCCAGCAGCGTAGGTAGGGATTTCGTTGAAAAACTGTTTTTT
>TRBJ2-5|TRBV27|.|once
CASSPPGAETQYF
TGTGCCAGCAGTCCCCCAGGGGCGGAGACCCAGTACTTC
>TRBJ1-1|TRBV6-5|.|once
CASSYYASGTEAFF
TGTGCCAGCAGTTACTATGCTTCGGGGACTGAAGCTTTCTTT
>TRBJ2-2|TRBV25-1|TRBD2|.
CASNPAGGPIAGELFF
TGTGCCAGCAACCCGGCGGGAGGGCCAATTGCCGGGGAGCTGTTTTTT
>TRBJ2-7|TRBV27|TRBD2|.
CASSSRQREPEQYF
TGTGCCAGCAGTTCGCGACAGCGGGAACCCGAGCAGTACTTC
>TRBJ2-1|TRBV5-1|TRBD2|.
CASSYGLATEEQFF
TGCGCCAGCAGCTACGGACTAGCCACCGAGGAGCAGTTCTTC
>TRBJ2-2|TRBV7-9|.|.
CASSVVGRANTGELFF
TGTGCCAGCAGCGTTGTAGGACGGGCGAACACCGGGGAGCTGTTTTTT
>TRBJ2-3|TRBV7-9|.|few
CASSSRIDTQYF
TGTGCCAGCAGCTCACGGATCGATACGCAGTATTTT
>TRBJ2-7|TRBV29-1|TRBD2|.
CSVAGTSGRPGNDEQYF
TGCAGCGTTGCCGGGACTAGCGGGAGGCCCGGAAACGACGAGCAGTACTTC
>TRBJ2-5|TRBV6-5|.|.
CASSPLGRETQYF
TGTGCCAGCAGCCCGCTGGGGCGGGAGACCCAGTACTTC
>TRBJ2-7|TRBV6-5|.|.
CASSYKAQMDHYEQYF
TGTGCCAGCAGTTACAAAGCCCAAATGGATCACTACGAGCAGTACTTC
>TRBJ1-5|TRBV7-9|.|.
CASSLDSLNQPQHF
TGTGCCAGCAGCTTGGACAGCTTGAATCAGCCCCAGCATTTT
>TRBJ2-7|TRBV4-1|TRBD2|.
CASSQDVASGTYEQYF
TGCGCCAGCAGCCAAGATGTGGCTAGCGGGACCTACGAGCAGTACTTC